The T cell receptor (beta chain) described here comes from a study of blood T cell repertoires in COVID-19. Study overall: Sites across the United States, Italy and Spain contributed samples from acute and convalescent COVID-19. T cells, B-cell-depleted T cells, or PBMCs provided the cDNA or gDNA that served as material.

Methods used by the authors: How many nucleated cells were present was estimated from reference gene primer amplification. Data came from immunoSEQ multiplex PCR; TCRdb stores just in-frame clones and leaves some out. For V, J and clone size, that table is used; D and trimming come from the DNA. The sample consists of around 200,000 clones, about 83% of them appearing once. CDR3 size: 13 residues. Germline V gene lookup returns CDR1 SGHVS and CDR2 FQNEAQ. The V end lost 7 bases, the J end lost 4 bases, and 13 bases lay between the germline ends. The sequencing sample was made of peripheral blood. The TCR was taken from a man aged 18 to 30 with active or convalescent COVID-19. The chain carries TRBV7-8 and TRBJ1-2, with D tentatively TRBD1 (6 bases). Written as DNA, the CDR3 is TGTGCCAGCACCCCGGGACAATCCTATGGCTACACCTTC. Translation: CASTPGQSYGYTF. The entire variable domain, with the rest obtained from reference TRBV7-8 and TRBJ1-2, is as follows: GAGVSQSPRYKVAKRGQDVALRCDPISGHVSLFWYQQALGQGPEFLTYFQNEAQLDKSGLPSDRFFAERPEGSVSTLKIQRTQQEDSAVYLCASTPGQSYGYTFGSGTRLTVV.